This entry concerns a single T cell receptor (beta chain). PCR primers comprised 60 Vbeta and 13 Jbeta primers. Original analysis: A later analysis counted 70 million to 85 million unique TCR beta chains, some 12 million shared. Clones were sequenced by immunoSEQ multiplex PCR, and TCRdb holds only the in-frame ones, with some missing. D and trimming come from the DNA, and the V and J calls and clone size come from that table. The sample consists of roughly 180,000 clones, more than 80% of them appearing once. Per the germline V gene, CDR1 is SGDLS and CDR2 is YYNGEE. V dropped 4 bases and J dropped 2; count of bases not matched to a gene: 14. There are 19 residues in the CDR3. This sample stems from a study of cytomegalovirus exposure and HLA in healthy donors.

The sample consisted of PBMCs. The sequence was collected from a man aged 18 to 29 in good health and CMV-seronegative. This sequence joins TRBV9 and TRBJ2-6, with 8 bases identical to TRBD1. The CDR3 sequence is CASSPSRAGGRPGANVLTF. In nucleotides, the CDR3 is TGTGCCAGCAGCCCCTCCCGCGCAGGGGGCAGGCCTGGGGCCAACGTCCTGACTTTC.